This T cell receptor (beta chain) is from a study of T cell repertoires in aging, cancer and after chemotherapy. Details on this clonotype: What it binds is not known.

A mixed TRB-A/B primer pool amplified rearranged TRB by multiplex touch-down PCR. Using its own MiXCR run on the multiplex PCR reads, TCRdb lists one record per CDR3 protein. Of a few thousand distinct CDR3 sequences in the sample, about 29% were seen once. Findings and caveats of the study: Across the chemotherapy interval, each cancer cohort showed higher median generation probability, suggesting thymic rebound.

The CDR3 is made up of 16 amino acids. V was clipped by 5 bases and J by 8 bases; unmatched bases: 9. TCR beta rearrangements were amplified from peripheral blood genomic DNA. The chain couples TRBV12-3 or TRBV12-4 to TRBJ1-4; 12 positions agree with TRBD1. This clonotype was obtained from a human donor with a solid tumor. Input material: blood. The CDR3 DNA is TGTGCCAGCAGTGTACCCGGGACAGGGGGCCTCGAAAAACTGTTTTTT. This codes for CASSVPGTGGLEKLFF.